The clone carrying this T cell receptor beta chain occurred once. Both 60 Vbeta primers and 13 Jbeta primers went into the PCR. The method was immunoSEQ multiplex PCR; TCRdb's version includes in-frame clones alone and lacks a portion of them. The sample lists about 64,000 clones; 78% were seen once. The CDR3 is made up of 13 amino acids. Germline CDR1 is MNHEY and CDR2 is SMNVEV (reference sequence). Trimming took 6 bases from V and 6 from J, leaving 14 bases between them. This specimen comes from a study of cytomegalovirus exposure and HLA in healthy donors. The receptor's source is a man in his late teens or twenties in good health and CMV-seropositive. Sequencing was carried out using PBMCs. The chain has TRBV27 and TRBJ1-1, with D possibly TRBD1 on 6 matching bases. This chain's CDR3 is CASRDRFLSEAFF. The CDR3 DNA reads TGTGCCAGCAGGGACAGATTCCTCTCTGAAGCTTTCTTT.